Each of the 20 T cell receptor beta chains below was sequenced from the same sample in a study of OX40 agonist ivuxolimab in advanced cancers. This table comes from immunoSEQ multiplex PCR, and its TCRdb copy is limited to in-frame clones, with some not included. The sample lists more than 45,000 clones; 80% to 90% were seen once. Source: CD4+ or CD8+ T cells sorted from blood, taken in a trial of the OX40 agonist ivuxolimab. The receptor source for this set is an adult with an advanced solid tumor such as melanoma, head and neck, liver or kidney cancer.

This rearrangement joins TRBV9 to TRBJ2-3; the match to TRBD1 covers 7 bases. The trim removed 3 bases at V and 2 bases at J, leaving 9 bases unmatched. Germline CDR1 reads SGDLS; CDR2 reads YYNGEE. The CDR3 extends over 16 amino acids. CDR3 residues: CASSERQGRNTDTQYF. The CDR3 DNA reads TGTGCCAGCAGCGAACGACAGGGACGGAACACAGATACGCAGTATTTT.

The chain employs TRBV13 and TRBJ1-3, with TRBD1 matching 7 bases. V shed 5 bases and J 2 bases; nucleotides not matched to a gene: 9. The CDR3 has 16 amino acids. CDR1 and CDR2 from the germline V gene are PRHDT and FYEKMQ (reference sequence). As DNA, the CDR3 is TGTGCCAGCAGCCGCAAGGAGGGGGCAGCTGGAAACACCATATATTTT. It yields the protein CASSRKEGAAGNTIYF.

The chain carries TRBV12-5 and TRBJ2-5; 8 bases fit TRBD1. This CDR3 is 16 amino acids long. The V gene's germline CDR1 is LGHNT and CDR2 FRNRAP. J lost 5 bases, V lost 1 base, and 9 bases had no gene match. The CDR3 region is CASGLGLGQGQETQYF. The CDR3, as DNA: TGTGCTAGTGGTTTGGGATTAGGACAGGGTCAGGAGACCCAGTACTTC.

Concerning this clone itself: Germline is not matched at one junction end, which may reflect a read error. The same CDR3 can be traced to other DNA sequences in this sample. V and J are TRBV5-4 and TRBJ1-2; maybe TRBD1 (6 bases). This CDR3 is built from 11 residues. Per germline, CDR1 SGHNT and CDR2 YYREEE (reference sequence). The CDR3 loop reads CASSLRGGYTF. In DNA form, the CDR3 reads TGTGCTAGCAGCTTAAGGGGGGGCTACACCTTC.

This clone was seen a few times. V is TRBV7-2 and J is TRBJ1-1; D gene ambiguous. CDR3 length: 13 amino acids. Germline V gene sequence: CDR1 SGHTA, CDR2 FQGNSA. The ends were cut back, 8 bases at V and 5 bases at J, with 15 bases in the middle. CDR3 protein: CASLRVRGTEAFF. The CDR3 DNA follows: TGTGCCAGCCTGCGCGTGCGAGGTACTGAAGCTTTCTTT.

This chain uses TRBV7-9 with TRBJ2-5; unclear D gene. The V gene lost 5 bases and the J gene lost 4 bases, with 23 bases spanning the gap. The CDR3 is 17 amino acids. Germline CDR1 reads SEHNR; CDR2 reads FQNEAQ (reference sequence). Written as DNA, the CDR3 is TGTGCCAGCAGCCCTCCCTTGCGCCTTACTACGGCAGAGACCCAGTACTTC. Translation gives CASSPPLRLTTAETQYF.

This chain connects TRBV11-2 to TRBJ1-6; TRBD1 matches 7 bases. Looked up from germline, CDR1 is SGHAT and CDR2 is FQNNGV. V dropped 5 bases and J dropped 10; count of bases not matched to a gene: 8. CDR3 length: 14 amino acids. In nucleotides, the CDR3 is TGTGCCAGCAGCCAAGGGACAGACGTATCACCCCTCCACTTT. It codes for CASSQGTDVSPLHF.

V gene TRBV5-1 combines with J gene TRBJ1-1, with D possibly TRBD1 on 6 matching bases. Germline V gives CDR1 SGHRS, CDR2 YFSETQ. The CDR3 consists of 15 residues. Between the trimmed V and J ends, which lost 4 bases and 0 bases, there was a span of 13 bases. In DNA form, the CDR3 reads TGCGCCAGCAGCACGGAGACAGGTATGAACACTGAAGCTTTCTTT. It encodes CASSTETGMNTEAFF.

This clone was picked up one time. The V call is TRBV29-1, the J call TRBJ2-1; no definite D call. The ends were cut back, 4 bases at V and 15 bases at J, with 16 bases in the middle. Germline V gene lookup returns CDR1 SQVTM and CDR2 ANQGSEA. The CDR3 covers 11 residues. The CDR3 nucleotides read TGCAGCGTTGTGGAACAGATAGAAACGTTCTTC. Translated: CSVVEQIETFF.

J is TRBJ1-2 and V is TRBV28; D remains unclear. The CDR3 extends over 12 amino acids. Germline V CDR1 and CDR2: MDHEN, SYDVKM. The V and J ends lost 8 bases and 9 bases respectively, with 16 bases between them. For the CDR3, the DNA is TGTGCCAGCTCAAGCGGGCCCTCAAGCTACACCTTC. It translates to CASSSGPSSYTF.

The V call is TRBV5-1, the J call TRBJ1-4; D gene uncertain. V was pared by 2 bases and J by 8 bases, with 16 bases between. This CDR3 spans 15 amino acids. The germline CDR1 and CDR2 sequences are SGHRS and YFSETQ. DNA for the CDR3: TGCGCCAGCAGCTTTGACGAGGGAAGAGGCGAAAAACTGTTTTTT. As protein: CASSFDEGRGEKLFF.

This chain joins TRBV9 and TRBJ1-1; D call uncertain. Between the trimmed V and J ends, which lost 1 base and 1 base, there was a span of 11 bases. Germline loops: CDR1 SGDLS, CDR2 YYNGEE. The CDR3 extends over 15 amino acids. The CDR3 DNA sequence: TGTGCCAGCAGCGTACCGGACCCTGGGAACACTGAAGCTTTCTTT. Its protein is CASSVPDPGNTEAFF.

CDR3 nucleotides: TGTGCCAGCAGCTTCGTGAGCACTGAAGCTTTCTTT. It codes for CASSFVSTEAFF. The gene calls are TRBV7-9 and TRBJ1-1, with D unclear. V was pared by 3 bases and J by 4 bases, with 6 bases between. The CDR3 spans 12 residues. Germline V gene data show CDR1 as SEHNR and CDR2 as FQNEAQ (reference sequence).

This chain connects TRBV2 to TRBJ2-7; 8 nucleotides align to TRBD1. Losses at the gene ends were 11 bases for V and 0 bases for J; bases not matched to a gene: 9. The germline V gene has CDR1 SNHLY and CDR2 FYNNEI. This CDR3 is built from 14 residues. CDR3 residues: CAGDRGPSSYEQYF. The CDR3 nucleotides read TGTGCCGGCGACAGGGGACCGAGCTCCTACGAGCAGTACTTC.

This sequence joins TRBV14 and TRBJ1-4; D unresolved. Trimming shortened V by 4 bases and J by 4 bases, and 7 bases separated the two germline ends. CDR1 and CDR2 from the germline V gene are SGHDN and FVKESK. The CDR3 is 13 residues long. The CDR3 DNA follows: TGTGCCAGCAGCCTGGGGTATAATGAAAAACTGTTTTTT. This gives the protein CASSLGYNEKLFF. Variable domain in full (rest from reference TRBV14 and TRBJ1-4): EAGVTQFPSHSVIEKGQTVTLRCDPISGHDNLYWYRRVMGKEIKFLLHFVKESKQDESGMPNNRFLAERTGGTYSTLKVQPAELEDSGVYFCASSLGYNEKLFFGSGTQLSVL.

The gene calls are TRBV5-6 and TRBJ1-3; D is undetermined. V was pared by 3 bases and J by 0 bases, with 7 bases between. Germline lookup yields CDR1 SGHDT and CDR2 YYEEEE. The CDR3 runs to 14 residues. The DNA of the CDR3 is TGTGCCAGCAGCTCAGGTAGCTCTGGAAACACCATATATTTT. The encoded protein is CASSSGSSGNTIYF. The entire variable domain, with the rest obtained from reference TRBV5-6 and TRBJ1-3, is as follows: DAGVTQSPTHLIKTRGQQVTLRCSPKSGHDTVSWYQQALGQGPQFIFQYYEEEERQRGNFPDRFSGHQFPNYSSELNVNALLLGDSALYLCASSSGSSGNTIYFGEGSWLTVV.

This clone has just one count. The chain employs TRBV5-1 and TRBJ1-1; D remains ambiguous. This CDR3 spans 15 amino acids. The ends were cut back, 0 bases at V and 3 bases at J, with 12 bases in the middle. In germline, CDR1 is SGHRS, CDR2 YFSETQ. The chain's CDR3 is CASSLAAGLDTEAFF. The DNA for the CDR3 is TGCGCCAGCAGCTTGGCTGCAGGACTCGACACTGAAGCTTTCTTT.

This clone appeared once. The CDR3 DNA sequence: TGTGCCACCAGCACCAGACTAGCGGGGGGGCGAGAGACCCAGTACTTC. Translation: CATSTRLAGGRETQYF. V is TRBV15 and J is TRBJ2-5, with 14 bases lining up with TRBD2. The CDR3 runs 16 residues. CDR1 is LNHNV, CDR2 YYDKDF, per germline (reference sequence). Trimming at V came to 4 bases and at J to 4 bases, leaving 5 bases not matched to a gene.

The CDR3 reads CASSDPLAGSGWGANVLTF. The CDR3 DNA reads TGTGCCAGCAGCGACCCGCTAGCGGGGAGCGGTTGGGGGGCCAACGTCCTGACTTTC. The chain has TRBV7-9 and TRBJ2-6; 9 bases agree with TRBD2. The germline V gene has CDR1 SEHNR and CDR2 FQNEAQ (reference sequence). Trimming cost V 5 bases and J 4 bases; bases outside gene matches: 15. The CDR3 runs to 19 residues.

The chain is built from TRBV7-9 and TRBJ2-1; D perhaps matches TRBD2 (5 bases). CDR1 is SEHNR, CDR2 FQNEAQ, per germline (reference sequence). The CDR3 is 17 amino acids. V shed 3 bases and J shed 0 bases, with 15 bases lying between them. CDR3 sequence: CASSFGGLGSSYNEQFF. In nucleotides, the CDR3 is TGTGCCAGCAGCTTCGGCGGACTCGGAAGCTCCTACAATGAGCAGTTCTTC.